Shown below are 2 T cell receptor beta chains from a single sample sequenced in a study of blood T cell repertoires in COVID-19 (dated by TCRdb to 2018 to 2020). Libraries were built with the immunoSEQ multiplex PCR assay. Held by TCRdb, this immuneACCESS table contains in-frame sequences only and omits some clones. Under half of the omission traces to an unresolved V gene where checked; the cause of the rest is unknown. The sample records over 200,000 clones, 65% to 90% of which are singletons. The ten largest clones take up around 5.4% of the sample. Sample: peripheral blood. The receptors derive from a human donor in a cohort sampled during active COVID-19.

The J gene is TRBJ1-1, the V gene TRBV9, with unresolved D. Germline lookup yields CDR1 SGDLS and CDR2 YYNGEE. The length of the CDR3 is 13 residues. Deletions cut 0 bases from V and 1 base from J, with 4 bases between. CDR3 in amino acids: CASSVVQNTEAFF. The DNA of the CDR3 is TGTGCCAGCAGCGTAGTCCAGAACACTGAAGCTTTCTTT. Based on the CDR3 plus reference TRBV9 and TRBJ1-1, the full variable domain is DSGVTQTPKHLITATGQRVTLRCSPRSGDLSVYWYQQSLDQGLQFLIQYYNGEERAKGNILERFSAQQFPDLHSELNLSSLELGDSALYFCASSVVQNTEAFFGQGTRLTVV.

The chain couples TRBV19 to TRBJ2-7, with 7 bases matching TRBD1. The CDR3 sequence is 15 residues long. After removal of 3 bases from V and 3 bases from J, the junction contained 8 bases not matched to a gene. Per germline, CDR1 LNHDA and CDR2 SQIVND (reference sequence). The CDR3 loop reads CASSIAGTEIYEQYF. As DNA, the CDR3 is TGTGCCAGTAGTATCGCCGGGACAGAGATCTACGAGCAGTACTTC.